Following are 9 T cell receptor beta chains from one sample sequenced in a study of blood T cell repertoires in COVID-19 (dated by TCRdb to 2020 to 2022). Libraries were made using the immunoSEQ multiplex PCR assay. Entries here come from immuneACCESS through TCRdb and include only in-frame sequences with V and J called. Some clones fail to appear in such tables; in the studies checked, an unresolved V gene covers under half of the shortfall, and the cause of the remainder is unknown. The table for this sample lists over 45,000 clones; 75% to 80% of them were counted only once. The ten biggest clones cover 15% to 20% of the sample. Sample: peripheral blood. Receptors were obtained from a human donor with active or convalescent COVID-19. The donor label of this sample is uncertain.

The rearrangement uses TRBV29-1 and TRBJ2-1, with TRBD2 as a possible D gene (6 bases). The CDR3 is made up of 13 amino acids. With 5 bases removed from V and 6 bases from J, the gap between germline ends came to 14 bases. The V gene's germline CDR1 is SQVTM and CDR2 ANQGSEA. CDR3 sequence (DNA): TGCAGCGTTTCGTCGGGGGTCACCAATGAGCAGTTCTTC. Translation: CSVSSGVTNEQFF.

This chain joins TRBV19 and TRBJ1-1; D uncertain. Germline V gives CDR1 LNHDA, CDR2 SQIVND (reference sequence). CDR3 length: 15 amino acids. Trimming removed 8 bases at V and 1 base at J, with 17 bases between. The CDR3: CASSPNGRQNTEAFF. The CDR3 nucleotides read TGTGCCAGTTCACCCAACGGGAGGCAGAACACTGAAGCTTTCTTT.

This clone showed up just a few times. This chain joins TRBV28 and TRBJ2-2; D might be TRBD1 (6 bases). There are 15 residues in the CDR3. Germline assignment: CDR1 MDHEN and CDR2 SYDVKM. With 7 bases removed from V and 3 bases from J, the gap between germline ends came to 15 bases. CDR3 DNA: TGTGCCAGCACCATCATGGGACAAGACACCGGGGAGCTGTTTTTT. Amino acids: CASTIMGQDTGELFF.

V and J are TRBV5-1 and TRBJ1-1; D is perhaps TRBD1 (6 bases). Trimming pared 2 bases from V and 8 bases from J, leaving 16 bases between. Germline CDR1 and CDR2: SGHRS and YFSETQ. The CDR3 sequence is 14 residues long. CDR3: CASSFVGRQAEAFF. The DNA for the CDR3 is TGCGCCAGCAGCTTCGTCGGCCGACAGGCCGAAGCTTTCTTT.

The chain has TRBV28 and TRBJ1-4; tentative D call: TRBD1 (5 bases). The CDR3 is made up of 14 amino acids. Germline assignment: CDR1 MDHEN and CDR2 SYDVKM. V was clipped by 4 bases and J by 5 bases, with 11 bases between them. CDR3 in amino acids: CASSSSGRNEKLFF. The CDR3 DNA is TGTGCCAGCAGTTCCTCAGGGCGAAATGAAAAACTGTTTTTT.

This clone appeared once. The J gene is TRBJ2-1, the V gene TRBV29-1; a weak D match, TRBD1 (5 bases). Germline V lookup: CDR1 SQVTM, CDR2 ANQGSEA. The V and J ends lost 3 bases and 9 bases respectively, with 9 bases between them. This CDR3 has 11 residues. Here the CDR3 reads CSVDRAIEQFF. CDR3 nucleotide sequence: TGCAGCGTTGACAGGGCCATTGAGCAGTTCTTC.

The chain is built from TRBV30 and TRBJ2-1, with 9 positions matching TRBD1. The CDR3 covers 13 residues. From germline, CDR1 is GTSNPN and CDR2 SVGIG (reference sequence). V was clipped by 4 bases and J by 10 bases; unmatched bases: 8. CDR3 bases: TGTGCCTGGAAGGGACAGGGTAATCGCGAGCAGTTCTTC. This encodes CAWKGQGNREQFF.

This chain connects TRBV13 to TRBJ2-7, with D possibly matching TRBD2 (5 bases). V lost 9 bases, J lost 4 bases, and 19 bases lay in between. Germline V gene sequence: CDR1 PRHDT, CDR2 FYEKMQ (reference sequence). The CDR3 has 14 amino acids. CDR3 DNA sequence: TGTGCCAGTCCCCCGGACTCATCCAAATACGAGCAGTACTTC. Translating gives CASPPDSSKYEQYF.

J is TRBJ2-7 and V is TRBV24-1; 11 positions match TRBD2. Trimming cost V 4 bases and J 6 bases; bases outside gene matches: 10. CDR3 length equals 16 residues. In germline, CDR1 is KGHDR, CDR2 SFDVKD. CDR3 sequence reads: CATSDPSGTSGLEQYF. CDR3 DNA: TGTGCCACCAGTGACCCCTCCGGGACTAGCGGTCTCGAGCAGTACTTC.